These 26 T cell receptor beta chains share one sample of origin, sequenced in a study of Graves' ophthalmopathy and Graves' hyperthyroidism. The authors amplified TCR beta CDR3 regions, and they did so from RNA transcripts for repertoire sequencing. Second-round multiplex PCR came after a first-round RT-PCR that employed HTBI primers. TCRdb re-analysed the multiplex PCR reads in MiXCR, keeping a single row per CDR3 protein. The sample lists almost 750,000 distinct CDR3 sequences, 40% occurring once. Sequenced material: peripheral blood. These receptors originate from an adult man with Graves' ophthalmopathy.

CDR3 in DNA: TGTGCCAGCAGCTTTTTCTTGGAGCCTGGGGCCAACGTCCTGACTTTC. Its protein product is CASSFFLEPGANVLTF. V gene TRBV5-4 combines with J gene TRBJ2-6; D not certain. CDR1 and CDR2 from the germline V gene are SGHNT and YYREEE (reference sequence). This CDR3 is 16 amino acids long. The V gene lost 2 bases and the J gene lost 2 bases, with 11 bases spanning the gap.

The V and J genes are TRBV25-1 and TRBJ1-1; a weak D match, TRBD1 (5 bases). The length of the CDR3 is 16 residues. V was shortened by 3 bases and J by 6 bases, with 20 bases between the two germline ends. CDR1 MGHDK and CDR2 SYGVNS come from the germline V gene. CDR3 residues: CASSDSAGGINAEAFF. In DNA form, the CDR3 reads TGTGCCAGCAGTGATAGTGCCGGGGGTATTAACGCTGAAGCTTTCTTT.

V is TRBV7-6 and J is TRBJ1-5; maybe TRBD1 (5 bases). CDR1 is SGHVS, CDR2 FNYEAQ, per germline. This CDR3 spans 15 amino acids. The CDR3 loop is CATPLGQGANQPQHF. The CDR3 DNA follows: TGTGCTACCCCCCTTGGGCAGGGCGCCAATCAGCCCCAGCATTTT.

The chain carries TRBV6-6 and TRBJ1-1, with 7 bases matching TRBD1. Germline V gene sequence: CDR1 MNHNY, CDR2 SVGAGI (reference sequence). The CDR3 length is 14 residues. Trimming cost V 5 bases and J 4 bases; bases outside gene matches: 7. CDR3 sequence reads: CASSKRQGGTEAFF. CDR3 coding DNA: TGTGCCAGCAGTAAGAGACAGGGAGGCACTGAAGCTTTCTTT.

The rearrangement links TRBV7-9 to TRBJ2-5, with D maybe TRBD2 (6 bases). CDR3 length equals 16 residues. Per the germline V gene, CDR1 is SEHNR and CDR2 is FQNEAQ (reference sequence). The ends were cut back, 5 bases at V and 4 bases at J, with 20 bases in the middle. Here the CDR3 reads CASSPGRRLGLETQYF. CDR3 DNA sequence: TGTGCCAGCAGCCCTGGGAGGCGATTAGGGCTAGAGACCCAGTACTTC.

In this sample, this clonotype turned up many times. The V gene is TRBV20-1, the J gene TRBJ2-7, with D tentatively TRBD1 or TRBD2 (5 bases each). The CDR3 has 12 residues. From germline, CDR1 is DFQATT and CDR2 SNEGSKA (reference sequence). V was trimmed by 4 bases and J by 3 bases, leaving 10 bases between them. The chain's CDR3 is CSATGTGYEQYF. CDR3 sequence (DNA): TGCAGTGCTACCGGGACGGGCTACGAGCAGTACTTC.

V gene TRBV20-1 combines with J gene TRBJ1-6; TRBD1 might be the D (5 bases). This CDR3 comprises 15 residues. V lost 5 bases to trimming and J lost 10 bases, with 21 bases between them. Looked up from germline, CDR1 is DFQATT and CDR2 is SNEGSKA (reference sequence). The CDR3 DNA follows: TGCAGTGCTTTTCGGACTGGGGGGATTTCGTCACCCCTCCACTTT. It encodes CSAFRTGGISSPLHF.

The chain employs TRBV9 and TRBJ1-4; D not certain. The V gene's germline CDR1 is SGDLS and CDR2 YYNGEE. V lost 4 bases and J 10 bases, leaving 8 bases between the germline ends. The CDR3 sequence is 11 residues long. The CDR3, as DNA: TGTGCCAGCAGCCGATCTGGAAAACTGTTTTTT. Its translation: CASSRSGKLFF.

CDR3 residues: CASSAPRQGVETQYF. Here the CDR3 DNA reads TGTGCCAGCAGCGCCCCTCGACAGGGGGTCGAGACCCAGTACTTC. The chain is built from TRBV7-7 and TRBJ2-5, with 9 bases identical to TRBD1. This CDR3 is built from 15 residues. The junction had 9 bases not matched to a gene; V was cut back by 5 bases and J by 5 bases. Germline CDR1 reads SSHAT; CDR2 reads FNYEAQ (reference sequence).

This clonotype appeared many times. The rearrangement joins TRBV9 to TRBJ1-1; D may be TRBD1 (5 bases). Germline CDR1 SGDLS, CDR2 YYNGEE. The CDR3 spans 14 residues. Trimming pared 2 bases from V and 3 bases from J, leaving 11 bases between. As DNA, the CDR3 is TGTGCCAGCAGCGTCCAAGCAGGGTACACTGAAGCTTTCTTT. This translates into CASSVQAGYTEAFF.

This clonotype was seen only once. Relative to the germline gene, one junction end is altered; a read error may explain this. V gene TRBV2 combines with J gene TRBJ2-2; D not certain. In germline, CDR1 is SNHLY, CDR2 FYNNEI. This CDR3 is 14 amino acids long. The CDR3 DNA follows: TGTGCCATCAGTGAAGAGGCGAACACCGGGGAGCTGTTTTTT. Its translation: CAISEEANTGELFF. The complete variable domain, with remaining parts taken from reference TRBV2 and TRBJ2-2, reads EPEVTQTPSHQVTQMGQEVILRCVPISNHLYFYWYRQILGQKVEFLVSFYNNEISEKSEIFDDQFSVERPDGSNFTLKIRSTKLEDSAMYFCAISEEANTGELFFGEGSRLTVL.

This chain uses TRBV5-4 with TRBJ1-2; 7 positions agree with TRBD1. The CDR3 totals 15 residues. With V trimmed by 0 bases and J by 2 bases, 4 bases remained unmatched. Germline CDR1 reads SGHNT; CDR2 reads YYREEE (reference sequence). CDR3: CASSLVAGGNYGYTF. The CDR3, as DNA: TGTGCCAGCAGCTTGGTTGCAGGGGGGAACTATGGCTACACCTTC.

The chain recombines TRBV7-9 with TRBJ2-5; D may correspond to TRBD1 or TRBD2 (5 bases each). CDR3 length: 16 residues. Germline values: CDR1 SEHNR, CDR2 FQNEAQ (reference sequence). The V end lost 3 bases, the J end lost 5 bases, and 19 bases lay between the germline ends. The CDR3 coding sequence is TGTGCCAGCAGCTTCACCCCGGGACGGGGTGAGGAGACCCAGTACTTC. It encodes CASSFTPGRGEETQYF.

The chain employs TRBV7-9 and TRBJ1-2, with D perhaps matching TRBD1 (5 bases). Germline V lookup: CDR1 SEHNR, CDR2 FQNEAQ (reference sequence). The CDR3 is 13 amino acids. Trimming stripped 3 bases from V and 8 bases from J, with 13 bases between. The DNA for the CDR3 is TGTGCCAGCAGCTTGTTGGGCAGGGCGGGCTACACCTTC. The encoded protein is CASSLLGRAGYTF.

The chain has TRBV7-9 and TRBJ2-5; D is unclear. Germline assignment: CDR1 SEHNR and CDR2 FQNEAQ (reference sequence). The CDR3 runs 15 residues. V was trimmed by 5 bases and J by 1 base, leaving 14 bases between them. The CDR3 reads CASSPDVRSQETQYF. The DNA of the CDR3 is TGTGCCAGCAGCCCCGACGTTCGATCCCAAGAGACCCAGTACTTC.

The chain links TRBV7-9 to TRBJ2-5; 8 positions agree with TRBD1. Germline V gene data show CDR1 as SEHNR and CDR2 as FQNEAQ (reference sequence). With 4 bases clipped from V and 7 bases from J, the junction kept 11 bases outside the gene matches. The CDR3 length is 15 residues. In DNA form, the CDR3 reads TGTGCCAGCAGCTCGGACAGGGTTCGGGGGTCGACCCAGTACTTC. It encodes CASSSDRVRGSTQYF.

A single count supports this clonotype. V and J are TRBV29-1 and TRBJ1-1; possibly TRBD1 for D (5 bases). CDR1 and CDR2 from the germline V gene are SQVTM and ANQGSEA. The V and J ends lost 0 bases and 5 bases respectively, with 10 bases between them. The CDR3 consists of 13 residues. Here the CDR3 reads CSVEDRRTTEAFF. CDR3 sequence (DNA): TGCAGCGTTGAAGATAGGAGGACAACTGAAGCTTTCTTT.

This clonotype was seen many times. V is TRBV24-1 and J is TRBJ2-5, with TRBD2 matching 7 bases. The CDR3 has 12 amino acids. Germline assignment: CDR1 KGHDR and CDR2 SFDVKD. Trimming took 7 bases from V and 3 from J; bases not matched to a gene: 1. Here the CDR3 reads CATRAGEETQYF. CDR3 coding DNA: TGTGCCACCAGGGCGGGGGAAGAGACCCAGTACTTC.

This clonotype has a count of ten or more. The genes are TRBV10-3 and TRBJ1-1, with D possibly being TRBD1 (6 bases). Germline V gene sequence: CDR1 ENHRY, CDR2 SYGVKD. The ends were cut back, 2 bases at V and 6 bases at J, with 7 bases in the middle. The CDR3 runs to 12 residues. The CDR3 sequence: CAISETGPEAFF. CDR3 nucleotides: TGTGCCATCAGTGAGACAGGGCCTGAAGCTTTCTTT.

The chain is built from TRBV25-1 and TRBJ1-4; 7 positions agree with TRBD1. This CDR3 is 17 amino acids long. Losses at the gene ends were 6 bases for V and 3 bases for J; bases not matched to a gene: 13. Per the germline V gene, CDR1 is MGHDK and CDR2 is SYGVNS. The CDR3, as DNA: TGTGCCAGCAGAATAGGGACAGTGAAGAACGCTAATGAAAAACTGTTTTTT. Protein sequence: CASRIGTVKNANEKLFF.

At least ten counts were recorded for this clonotype. DNA for the CDR3: TGTGCCATCAGAGGGAGGGACGGTGAAGCTTTCTTT. It yields the protein CAIRGRDGEAFF. V gene TRBV10-3 combines with J gene TRBJ1-1; possibly TRBD1 for D (5 bases). The germline V gene encodes CDR1 ENHRY and CDR2 SYGVKD. Trimming stripped 6 bases from V and 7 bases from J, with 12 bases between. The CDR3 consists of 12 residues.

Only a few counts were recorded for this clonotype. The chain uses TRBV7-9 and TRBJ2-2; D is uncertain. V dropped 6 bases and J dropped 6 bases, with 14 bases sitting between them. The CDR3 extends over 14 amino acids. CDR1 is SEHNR and CDR2 is FQNEAQ in the germline V gene (reference sequence). CDR3 sequence (DNA): TGTGCCAGCAGTGAAGGAAGGGATTCCGGGGAGCTGTTTTTT. Translating gives CASSEGRDSGELFF.

This clonotype was counted a few times. V usage is TRBV6-1 and J usage is TRBJ1-1; weak D call: TRBD1 (5 bases). This CDR3 contains 12 residues. Per germline, CDR1 MNHNS and CDR2 SASEGT. V dropped 6 bases and J dropped 1 base, with 6 bases sitting between them. The CDR3 reads CASRGPNTEAFF. Written as DNA, the CDR3 is TGTGCCAGCAGGGGACCGAACACTGAAGCTTTCTTT.

Many counts were recorded for this clonotype. This chain uses TRBV20-1 with TRBJ1-2; D not resolved. The CDR3 extends over 10 amino acids. The V end was cut by 5 bases, the J end by 9 bases, with 10 bases between. Germline CDR1 and CDR2: DFQATT and SNEGSKA (reference sequence). The chain's CDR3 is CSAWTGSYTF. CDR3 coding DNA: TGCAGTGCTTGGACCGGAAGCTACACCTTC.

This clonotype was seen ten or more times. The J gene is TRBJ1-5, the V gene TRBV10-3, with 10 bases that match TRBD1. This CDR3 spans 14 amino acids. In germline, CDR1 is ENHRY, CDR2 SYGVKD. The V and J ends lost 10 bases and 2 bases, in that order; junction bases with no gene match: 5. The CDR3, as DNA: TGTGCCACCCAGGGGACAGGGGGCAATCAGCCCCAGCATTTT. It codes for CATQGTGGNQPQHF.

This clonotype was picked up a small number of times. This rearrangement joins TRBV7-2 to TRBJ1-5; 8 nucleotides line up with TRBD1. The CDR3 totals 16 residues. Germline CDR1 is SGHTA and CDR2 is FQGNSA. V gave up 6 bases and J gave up 4 bases; unmatched junction bases: 11. CDR3 sequence: CASSYSGGQFNQPQHF. The DNA of the CDR3 is TGTGCCAGCAGTTACTCAGGGGGCCAATTTAATCAGCCCCAGCATTTT.